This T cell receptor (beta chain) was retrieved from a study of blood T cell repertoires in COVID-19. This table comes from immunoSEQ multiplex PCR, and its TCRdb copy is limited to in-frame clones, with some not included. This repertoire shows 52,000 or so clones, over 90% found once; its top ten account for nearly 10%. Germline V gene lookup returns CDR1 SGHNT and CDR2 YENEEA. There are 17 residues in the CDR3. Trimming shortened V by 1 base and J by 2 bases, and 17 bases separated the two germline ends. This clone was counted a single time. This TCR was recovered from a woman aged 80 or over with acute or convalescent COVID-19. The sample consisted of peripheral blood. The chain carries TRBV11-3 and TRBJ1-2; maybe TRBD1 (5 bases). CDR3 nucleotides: TGTGCCAGCAGCTTAGGGAGACCAGGGCCCAACAACTATGGCTACACCTTC. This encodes CASSLGRPGPNNYGYTF. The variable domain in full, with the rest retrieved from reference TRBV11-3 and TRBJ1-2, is EAGVVQSPRYKIIEKKQPVAFWCNPISGHNTLYWYLQNLGQGPELLIRYENEEAVDDSQLPKDRFSAERLKGVDSTLKIQPAELGDSAVYLCASSLGRPGPNNYGYTFGSGTRLTVV.